The 26 T cell receptor beta chains in this list originate from one sample, sequenced in a study of cytomegalovirus exposure and HLA in healthy donors. PCR amplification relied on 60 Vbeta primers (plus 13 Jbeta primers). Sequencing was performed with immunoSEQ multiplex PCR; in TCRdb, only in-frame clones are kept and a portion is missing. The table includes 150,000 to 200,000 clones, around 80% detected once. Specimen: PBMCs. The receptors were sampled from a woman in her forties in good health and CMV-seropositive.

The chain couples TRBV10-1 to TRBJ2-5; weak D call: TRBD2 (7 bases). The CDR3 is 18 amino acids. Trimming cost V 7 bases and J 2 bases, with 26 bases left between them. Germline V CDR1 and CDR2: WNHNN, SYGVQD (reference sequence). The CDR3 reads CASKVAWFGGGKQETQYF. The CDR3, as DNA: TGCGCCAGCAAGGTGGCGTGGTTCGGCGGGGGCAAACAAGAGACCCAGTACTTC.

V usage is TRBV10-3 and J usage is TRBJ2-1, with 12 bases fitting TRBD2. The CDR3 runs 16 residues. The V and J ends lost 10 bases and 0 bases, in that order; junction bases with no gene match: 7. CDR1 is ENHRY, CDR2 SYGVKD, per germline. The CDR3 region is CATKTSGSSSYNEQFF. DNA for the CDR3: TGTGCCACCAAGACTAGCGGGAGTAGCTCCTACAATGAGCAGTTCTTC.

The chain combines TRBV18 with TRBJ1-2; 10 nucleotides match TRBD1. V trimming: 3 bases; J trimming: 2 bases; junction bases outside the gene matches: 3. Germline V gene lookup returns CDR1 KGHSH and CDR2 LQKENI. This CDR3 is built from 15 residues. The CDR3 DNA follows: TGTGCCAGCTCACCTTCGGGACAGGGGAACTATGGCTACACCTTC. Amino acids: CASSPSGQGNYGYTF.

The rearrangement links TRBV6-5 to TRBJ1-2, with 7 bases matching TRBD1. The V gene end was trimmed by 6 bases and the J gene end by 3 bases; junction bases not matched to a gene: 4. Germline V lookup: CDR1 MNHEY, CDR2 SVGAGI. The CDR3 has 13 amino acids. CDR3 sequence reads: CASSSDRYYGYTF. In DNA, the CDR3 is TGTGCCAGCAGCTCGGACAGGTACTATGGCTACACCTTC.

The chain is built from TRBV7-3 and TRBJ2-1, with no clear D. The CDR3 contains 15 residues. Trimming stripped 0 bases from V and 8 bases from J, with 14 bases between. Germline values: CDR1 SGHTA, CDR2 FQGTGA. The CDR3 coding sequence is TGTGCCAGCAGCTTAACGGCTAGATTGATCCATGAGCAGTTCTTC. Amino acid sequence: CASSLTARLIHEQFF.

This chain uses TRBV2 with TRBJ2-7; 12 nucleotides agree with TRBD2. V shed 6 bases and J 2 bases; nucleotides not matched to a gene: 5. CDR3 length equals 15 residues. CDR1 is SNHLY, CDR2 FYNNEI, per germline. The CDR3 bases are TGTGCCAGCAGGGTGACTAGCGGGGGAACCTACGAGCAGTACTTC. Translating gives CASRVTSGGTYEQYF.

The chain couples TRBV10-2 to TRBJ2-3, with 12 bases fitting TRBD2. The CDR3 covers 16 residues. The V segment lost 6 bases and the J segment 0 bases; nucleotides outside the gene matches: 4. Germline assignment: CDR1 WSHSY and CDR2 SAAADI. The CDR3 here is CASRGGTSGSTDTQYF. The CDR3 nucleotides read TGCGCCAGCAGAGGCGGGACTAGCGGGAGCACAGATACGCAGTATTTT.

The rearrangement joins TRBV4-3 to TRBJ1-2, with D perhaps matching TRBD1 (6 bases). Trimming removed 0 bases at V and 4 bases at J, with 12 bases between. This CDR3 has 15 amino acids. Germline CDR1 is LGHNA and CDR2 is YSLEER. The CDR3 DNA is TGCGCCAGCAGCCAAGATCCTAGGGGGATCTATGGCTACACCTTC. Amino acid sequence: CASSQDPRGIYGYTF.

CDR3 DNA: TGTGCCAGCAGTCCTCGACTAGCGGGAGGGGAGCAGTACTTC. It encodes CASSPRLAGGEQYF. This chain uses TRBV25-1 with TRBJ2-7; 14 bases line up with TRBD2. V was clipped by 5 bases and J by 7 bases; unmatched bases: 4. This CDR3 is built from 14 residues. The germline V gene has CDR1 MGHDK and CDR2 SYGVNS.

This chain links TRBV7-3 with TRBJ2-3; possibly TRBD2 for D (7 bases). V was clipped by 2 bases and J by 3 bases, with 21 bases between them. This CDR3 comprises 18 residues. Germline loops: CDR1 SGHTA, CDR2 FQGTGA. The DNA for the CDR3 is TGTGCCAGCAGCTTAGAGGGCTATGGGGGGGGCCGGACAGATACGCAGTATTTT. This sequence encodes CASSLEGYGGGRTDTQYF.

J is TRBJ2-3 and V is TRBV7-2, with D maybe TRBD1 (7 bases). Trimming removed 4 bases at V and 6 bases at J, with 11 bases between. This CDR3 spans 13 amino acids. Germline V gives CDR1 SGHTA, CDR2 FQGNSA. The CDR3 region is CASSSQGRDTQYF. The CDR3 bases are TGTGCCAGCAGCTCACAGGGGAGGGATACGCAGTATTTT.

As for this clone: The DNA is omitted, as the CDR3 cannot be located on it reliably, and the CDR3 follows TCRdb's listing. The genes are TRBV12-5 and TRBJ2-1; the table calls TRBD2, which could not be checked here. The CDR3 is 16 residues long, counting both termini. CDR1 and CDR2 from the germline V gene are LGHNT and FRNRAP. CDR3 amino acids: CASVATGTSGDPAEFF.

This chain uses TRBV4-3 with TRBJ1-2; D possibly corresponds to TRBD1 (5 bases). The germline gives CDR1 LGHNA, CDR2 YSLEER. This CDR3 spans 14 amino acids. The germline V and J ends were trimmed by 1 base and 4 bases, with 10 bases remaining between them. CDR3 in amino acids: CASSQGQGGYGYTF. As DNA, the CDR3 is TGCGCCAGCAGCCAAGGGCAGGGAGGCTATGGCTACACCTTC.

The chain links TRBV6-5 to TRBJ2-7; TRBD2 aligns across 9 bases. The germline gives CDR1 MNHEY, CDR2 SVGAGI. The CDR3 consists of 16 residues. The V gene end was trimmed by 4 bases and the J gene end by 3 bases; junction bases not matched to a gene: 10. The CDR3 nucleotides are TGTGCCAGCAGTTCCCCTGTAGGACTAGCGAACTACGAGCAGTACTTC. It translates to CASSSPVGLANYEQYF.

The chain uses TRBV12-5 and TRBJ2-1; 9 positions match TRBD2. Trimming cost V 7 bases and J 8 bases; bases outside gene matches: 12. Germline CDR1 is LGHNT and CDR2 is FRNRAP. The CDR3 covers 15 residues. The CDR3: CASALGAGGGDEQFF. In DNA, the CDR3 is TGTGCTAGTGCCCTGGGGGCGGGAGGGGGCGATGAGCAGTTCTTC. Combining the CDR3 with reference TRBV12-5 and TRBJ2-1 gives the whole variable domain DARVTQTPRHKVTEMGQEVTMRCQPILGHNTVFWYRQTMMQGLELLAYFRNRAPLDDSGMPKDRFSAEMPDATLATLKIQPSEPRDSAVYFCASALGAGGGDEQFFGPGTRLTVL.

The rearrangement links TRBV9 to TRBJ1-2; D not resolved. The CDR3 is made up of 12 amino acids. Per the germline V gene, CDR1 is SGDLS and CDR2 is YYNGEE. V was cut by 0 bases and J by 7 bases, with 7 bases left in between. CDR3 region: CASSVGRGGYTF. CDR3 coding DNA: TGTGCCAGCAGCGTAGGCCGGGGTGGCTACACCTTC. Full variable domain (missing parts from reference TRBV9 and TRBJ1-2): DSGVTQTPKHLITATGQRVTLRCSPRSGDLSVYWYQQSLDQGLQFLIQYYNGEERAKGNILERFSAQQFPDLHSELNLSSLELGDSALYFCASSVGRGGYTFGSGTRLTVV.

The chain combines TRBV29-1 with TRBJ2-5; 11 bases are shared with TRBD2. Per germline, CDR1 SQVTM and CDR2 ANQGSEA. V shed 4 bases and J 0 bases; nucleotides not matched to a gene: 4. There are 15 residues in the CDR3. The CDR3 sequence: CSVGTSGFYQETQYF. The CDR3 bases are TGCAGCGTTGGGACTAGCGGGTTCTACCAAGAGACCCAGTACTTC.

The chain recombines TRBV21-1 with TRBJ2-3; the table's TRBD1 call for D was not verified on the DNA. TRBV21-1 is a recognized pseudogene. This CDR3 contains 17 residues. CDR3 residues: CASSKVGRLSQADTQYF. For the CDR3, the DNA is TGTGCCAGCAGCAAAGTAGGAAGGCTTAGTCAGGCAGATACGCAGTATTTT.

In this sample, this clone turned up a few times. The chain has TRBV5-1 and TRBJ2-5; D is unresolved. The CDR3 is 16 amino acids. Germline assignment: CDR1 SGHRS and CDR2 YFSETQ. Deletions cut 2 bases from V and 1 base from J, with 15 bases between. The CDR3: CASSFNLDLLQETQYF. The DNA of the CDR3 is TGCGCCAGCAGCTTCAACCTAGACCTCCTCCAAGAGACCCAGTACTTC.

V usage is TRBV12-2 and J usage is TRBJ2-2; the table calls TRBD1, which could not be checked here. TRBV12-2 is shown as a pseudogene. The CDR3 sequence is 19 residues long. The CDR3 DNA reads TGTGCAAGTCGCTTAGTACCTAGGGGCAGATGCGCTGGGACCGGGGAGCTGTTTTTT. Translated: CASRLVPRGRCAGTGELFF.

The rearrangement links TRBV19 to TRBJ1-5; D uncertain. Germline CDR1 reads LNHDA; CDR2 reads SQIVND (reference sequence). The CDR3 extends over 14 amino acids. The V end lost 3 bases, the J end lost 1 base, and 7 bases lay between the germline ends. CDR3 sequence: CASSMRESNQPQHF. In DNA form, the CDR3 reads TGTGCCAGTAGTATGCGTGAAAGCAATCAGCCCCAGCATTTT.

The V and J genes are TRBV28 and TRBJ1-2; D not certain. CDR1 MDHEN and CDR2 SYDVKM come from the germline V gene. The CDR3 loop spans 13 amino acids. Trimming shortened V by 3 bases and J by 5 bases, and 10 bases separated the two germline ends. CDR3 in DNA: TGTGCCAGCAGTTTCGAACGGACTTATGGCTACACCTTC. Translated: CASSFERTYGYTF.

The chain has TRBV7-9 and TRBJ2-1, with 7 bases that match TRBD1. Germline V gene sequence: CDR1 SEHNR, CDR2 FQNEAQ (reference sequence). The V segment lost 4 bases and the J segment 9 bases; nucleotides outside the gene matches: 9. This CDR3 region has 14 residues. The CDR3 sequence is CASSSDRDPTEQFF. The CDR3 DNA reads as TGTGCCAGCAGCTCCGACAGGGATCCCACTGAGCAGTTCTTC.

The chain employs TRBV28 and TRBJ2-5, with 7 bases that match TRBD2. After removal of 5 bases from V and 2 bases from J, the junction contained 8 bases not matched to a gene. CDR3 length equals 15 residues. The germline gives CDR1 MDHEN, CDR2 SYDVKM. CDR3: CASSRPGGTQETQYF. CDR3 DNA: TGTGCCAGCAGTCGCCCGGGGGGAACACAAGAGACCCAGTACTTC.

The CDR3 sequence: CASSQGTSVGVTYEQYF. CDR3 sequence (DNA): TGCGCCAGCAGCCAAGGGACTAGCGTTGGAGTCACCTACGAGCAGTACTTC. The gene calls are TRBV4-1 and TRBJ2-7; 9 bases are a match to TRBD2. The V segment lost 1 base and the J segment 2 bases; nucleotides outside the gene matches: 9. The CDR3 runs 17 residues. Germline lookup yields CDR1 MGHRA and CDR2 YSYEKL.

A few counts support this clone. CDR3 in amino acids: CASSPILGTGELFF. The CDR3 coding sequence is TGTGCCAGCAGTCCAATACTAGGCACCGGGGAGCTGTTTTTT. The chain links TRBV28 to TRBJ2-2, with D possibly matching TRBD2 (5 bases). Germline assignment: CDR1 MDHEN and CDR2 SYDVKM. The CDR3 consists of 14 residues. The V end was cut by 5 bases, the J end by 4 bases, with 11 bases between.